This T cell receptor (beta chain) was identified during a study of blood T cell repertoires in COVID-19. As for the study in general: T cells, B-cell-depleted T cells, or PBMCs supplied cDNA or gDNA.

V lost 4 bases to trimming and J lost 1 base; unmatched junction nucleotides: 10. Germline CDR1 and CDR2: LNHDA and SQIVND (reference sequence). This CDR3 has 16 residues. In the authors' methods: Amplifying reference gene primers gave estimates of nucleated cell counts. Assay used: immunoSEQ multiplex PCR; TCRdb lists only in-frame clones, some missing. V and J calls and clone size are copied from that table; D and trimming were computed from the DNA. The sample lists approximately 63,000 clones, about 76% occurring once. This TCR came from a woman aged 80 or over with acute or convalescent COVID-19. Sample: peripheral blood. The rearrangement joins TRBV19 to TRBJ2-7, with 7 bases aligning to TRBD2. CDR3: CASSSLWGGKSYEQYF. In nucleotides, the CDR3 is TGTGCCAGTAGTAGCCTGTGGGGGGGGAAATCCTACGAGCAGTACTTC.